This paragraph covers one T cell receptor beta chain sequence. What it binds is not known. At one end the junction does not follow the germline gene, possibly because of a read error. The CDR3 covers 15 residues. Germline CDR1 and CDR2: KGHSH and LQKENI. This entry is derived from a study of neurological immune-mediated disorders. Whole-study findings and limits: While HTLV-1-associated myelopathy showed the greatest TCR clonal expansion, multiple sclerosis showed the least, falling below healthy controls. Phylogenetically, 18 of 34 multiple sclerosis patients' repertoires fell into one related-CDR3 cluster, a possible signature.

With 10-nucleotide random UMIs, 5'RACE was used to make the cDNA. TCRdb independently ran MiXCR on the 5' RACE reads; one entry per CDR3 protein. This sample has roughly 66,000 distinct CDR3 sequences; approximately 5% occur once, and the top ten carry about 2.2%. This clonotype originated in a woman in her seventies with multiple sclerosis. V usage is TRBV18 and J usage is TRBJ2-3, with unresolved D. The sequencing sample was made of PBMCs. This chain's CDR3 is CASSPNQWSTDKQYF. DNA of the CDR3: TGTGCCAGCTCACCAAACCAATGGAGCACAGATAAGCAGTATTTT.